The sequence of this TCR beta chain was determined in a study of T cell responses to AZD1222 COVID-19 vaccine. CDR3 length: 15 residues. Trimming shortened V by 6 bases and J by 0 bases, and 12 bases separated the two germline ends. The germline gives CDR1 KGHSH, CDR2 LQKENI. Second doses were pooled across both intervals (about 4 or about 12 weeks). TCRdb's copy holds only in-frame clones and misses some; the assay was immunoSEQ multiplex PCR. The data show 150,000 to 200,000 clones, around nine tenths seen once. The sample in question was peripheral blood, obtained 28 days after the second AZD1222 dose. This chain joins TRBV18 and TRBJ1-3; D is unresolved. This clonotype was obtained from an adult who received the AZD1222 COVID-19 vaccine. CDR3 nucleotide sequence: TGTGCCAGCTCTTCACGACTAACCTCTGGAAACACCATATATTTT. Translated, it gives CASSSRLTSGNTIYF.